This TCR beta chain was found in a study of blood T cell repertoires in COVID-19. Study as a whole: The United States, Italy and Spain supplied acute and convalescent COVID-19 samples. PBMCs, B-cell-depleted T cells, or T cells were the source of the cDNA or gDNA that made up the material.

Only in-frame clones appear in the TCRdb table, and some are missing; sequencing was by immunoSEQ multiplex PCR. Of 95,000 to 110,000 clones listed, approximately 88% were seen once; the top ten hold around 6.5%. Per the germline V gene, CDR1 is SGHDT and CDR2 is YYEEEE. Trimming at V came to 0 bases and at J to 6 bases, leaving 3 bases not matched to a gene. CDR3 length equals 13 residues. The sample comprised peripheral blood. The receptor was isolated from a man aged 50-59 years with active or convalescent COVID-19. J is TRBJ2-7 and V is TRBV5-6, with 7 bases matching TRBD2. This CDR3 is CASSLAGTTEQYF. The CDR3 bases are TGTGCCAGCAGCTTGGCTGGGACTACCGAGCAGTACTTC.